This T cell receptor (beta chain) was found in a study of monozygotic twins with inflammatory bowel disease. Details on this clonotype: Its specificity is not known.

TCRdb re-called the 5' RACE reads; one entry per CDR3 protein, DNA not given. This sample's clone table lists 330,000 or so distinct CDR3 sequences. The CDR3 covers 14 residues. Germline V gene lookup returns CDR1 SGDLS and CDR2 YYNGEE. Findings of the study overall: Individual T cell subtypes were not distinguishable. Discordant twins had repertoire similarity that did not differ from that of concordant twins, possibly from limited power.

Sequencing was carried out using blood. The chain carries TRBV9 and TRBJ1-5. This sequence was found in a human donor with ulcerative colitis or Crohn's disease, or a healthy co-twin of an affected twin (not recorded which). CDR3 residues: CASSVEGVGQPQHF.